What follows is one T cell receptor beta chain and its context. As yet, its antigen is unknown. The data derive from a study of cytomegalovirus exposure and HLA in healthy donors. Whole-study results and caveats: Rare TCR sequences predominated, though certain public TCRs were found in many donors.

60 Vbeta and 13 Jbeta primers were used in PCR. The method was immunoSEQ multiplex PCR; TCRdb's version includes in-frame clones alone and lacks a portion of them. The table includes approximately 94,000 clones, 76% detected once. The CDR3 spans 14 residues. V shed 5 bases, J shed 0 bases, and the junction held 3 bases outside the gene matches. Germline lookup yields CDR1 SEHNR and CDR2 FQNEAQ (reference sequence). This TCR was sampled from a man aged 25-40 years in good health and CMV-seropositive. Specimen: PBMCs. This chain joins TRBV7-9 and TRBJ1-1; 7 nucleotides agree with TRBD1. The CDR3 DNA reads TGTGCCAGCAGCCCGGGACAGTTGAACACTGAAGCTTTCTTT. This encodes CASSPGQLNTEAFF.